The 16 T cell receptor beta chains below come from one sample, sequenced in a study of T cells in Graves' hyperthyroidism and ophthalmopathy. It was RNA transcripts that yielded the amplified TCR beta CDR3 regions. Initially, a first-round RT-PCR of the TCR CDR3 employed the HTBI primer set. TCRdb ran MiXCR on the multiplex PCR reads and lists one entry per CDR3 protein. The sample includes more than 300,000 distinct CDR3 sequences, approximately 15% of them seen just once. The specimen was blood. These receptors were taken from an older woman with Graves' hyperthyroidism.

The table lists this clonotype with many counts. The chain joins TRBV18 to TRBJ2-7; 7 bases match TRBD1. The germline CDR1 and CDR2 sequences are KGHSH and LQKENI. V was pared by 5 bases and J by 5 bases, with 3 bases of the junction left unmatched. The CDR3 covers 12 residues. CDR3 nucleotide sequence: TGTGCCAGCTCAAAAGACAGGGACGAGCAGTACTTC. This encodes CASSKDRDEQYF.

This chain uses TRBV12-3 or TRBV12-4 with TRBJ2-7; 14 bases match TRBD2. There are 16 residues in the CDR3. V was pared by 6 bases and J by 5 bases, with 9 bases of the junction left unmatched. DNA for the CDR3: TGTGCCAGCAGCCTTGGGACTAGCGGGAGAGGAAACGAGCAGTACTTC. Its translation is CASSLGTSGRGNEQYF.

This clonotype was observed many times. This chain's CDR3 is CASSIRDRNTEAFF. Here the CDR3 DNA reads TGTGCCAGCAGCATCCGGGACAGGAACACTGAAGCTTTCTTT. The J gene is TRBJ1-1, the V gene TRBV5-8; 7 bases map to TRBD1. Germline V lookup: CDR1 SGHTS, CDR2 YDEGEE. The CDR3 consists of 14 residues. The V segment lost 4 bases and the J segment 1 base; nucleotides outside the gene matches: 4.

This clonotype was recorded at least ten times. The CDR3, as DNA: TGTGCCAGCAGTTCCATCGGCAAACTGTTTTTT. Encoded protein: CASSSIGKLFF. The chain carries TRBV28 and TRBJ1-4; D call uncertain. Germline V gives CDR1 MDHEN, CDR2 SYDVKM. This CDR3 spans 11 amino acids. Trimming removed 4 bases at V and 11 bases at J, with 8 bases between. Full variable domain (rest looked up from reference TRBV28 and TRBJ1-4): DVKVTQSSRYLVKRTGEKVFLECVQDMDHENMFWYRQDPGLGLRLIYFSYDVKMKEKGDIPEGYSVSREKKERFSLILESASTNQTSMYLCASSSIGKLFFGSGTQLSVL.

In this sample, this clonotype turned up a few times. The CDR3 reads CSASRTAGNQPQHF. DNA of the CDR3: TGCAGTGCTAGTCGGACCGCTGGGAATCAGCCCCAGCATTTT. V gene TRBV20-1 combines with J gene TRBJ1-5; D remains ambiguous. The CDR3 totals 14 residues. With 3 bases removed from V and 4 bases from J, the gap between germline ends came to 13 bases. Germline V gene data show CDR1 as DFQATT and CDR2 as SNEGSKA (reference sequence).

This chain joins TRBV13 and TRBJ1-5; 11 positions match TRBD1. The CDR3 covers 18 residues. The germline V gene has CDR1 PRHDT and CDR2 FYEKMQ (reference sequence). The trim removed 4 bases at V and 2 bases at J, leaving 10 bases unmatched. CDR3 DNA: TGTGCCAGCAGCTCGGGAGGACAGGGGGCTTTGGGCAATCAGCCCCAGCATTTT. Amino acid sequence: CASSSGGQGALGNQPQHF.

The chain carries TRBV11-2 and TRBJ2-7; D is ambiguous. TRBJ2-1 matches the DNA end more closely, so the J call is doubtful. The CDR3 sequence is 13 residues long. CDR1 SGHAT and CDR2 FQNNGV come from the germline V gene. In nucleotides, the CDR3 is TGTGCCAGCAGCTTGGCCCCCATCTACGAGCAGTTCTTC. Protein product: CASSLAPIYEQFF.

This clonotype was observed a few times. A much larger clone lies one base from this, so it may be a read error. V gene TRBV5-1 combines with J gene TRBJ1-1; TRBD1 agrees at 9 bases. The CDR3 runs 14 residues. Germline lookup yields CDR1 SGHRS and CDR2 YFSETQ. The CDR3 spells CASLSGQGNTEASF. The CDR3 nucleotides read TGCGCCAGCCTGAGTGGACAGGGGAACACTGAAGCTTCCTTT.

This clonotype occurred a few times. The genes are TRBV7-9 and TRBJ2-4; 8 positions match TRBD1. Unmatched junction bases numbered 6, after V lost 3 bases and J lost 2 bases. This CDR3 is built from 16 residues. Germline CDR1 and CDR2: SEHNR and FQNEAQ (reference sequence). The CDR3: CASSFGTGRTKNIQYF. CDR3 nucleotide sequence: TGTGCCAGCAGCTTTGGGACAGGAAGAACCAAAAACATTCAGTACTTC. Based on the CDR3 plus reference TRBV7-9 and TRBJ2-4, the full variable domain is DTGVSQNPRHKITKRGQNVTFRCDPISEHNRLYWYRQTLGQGPEFLTYFQNEAQLEKSRLLSDRFSAERPKGSFSTLEIQRTEQGDSAMYLCASSFGTGRTKNIQYFGAGTRLSVL.

This clonotype was seen repeatedly, ten times or more. The CDR3 sequence: CASSFREPTDTQYF. The CDR3 nucleotides read TGTGCCAGCAGTTTCAGGGAGCCTACAGATACGCAGTATTTT. The chain has TRBV6-1 and TRBJ2-3; perhaps D is TRBD1 or TRBD2 (5 bases each). Germline V gene lookup returns CDR1 MNHNS and CDR2 SASEGT. The CDR3 runs 14 residues. With 5 bases removed from V and 3 bases from J, the gap between germline ends came to 12 bases.

The J gene is TRBJ2-3, the V gene TRBV20-1, with 9 bases aligning to TRBD1. The CDR3 is 19 residues long. V shed 0 bases and J 4 bases; nucleotides not matched to a gene: 17. In germline, CDR1 is DFQATT, CDR2 SNEGSKA (reference sequence). CDR3: CSARDLKISGQGRPDTQYF. For the CDR3, the DNA is TGCAGTGCTAGAGATTTAAAGATTTCGGGACAGGGAAGGCCAGATACGCAGTATTTT.

This clonotype was counted a few times. The J gene is TRBJ2-3, the V gene TRBV12-3 or TRBV12-4, with D uncertain. Trimming took off 7 bases at V and 1 base at J, with 3 bases between the two ends. CDR3 length: 11 residues. CDR3 DNA sequence: TGTGCCAGCAAACGCACAGATACGCAGTATTTT. Its translation: CASKRTDTQYF.

The chain is built from TRBV28 and TRBJ1-2; D is uncertain. Between the trimmed V and J ends, which lost 2 bases and 2 bases, there was a span of 12 bases. Germline CDR1 MDHEN, CDR2 SYDVKM. This CDR3 has 15 amino acids. CDR3 sequence reads: CASSLATLSNYGYTF. In nucleotides, the CDR3 is TGTGCCAGCAGTTTAGCTACCCTATCCAACTATGGCTACACCTTC.

This clonotype has only a few counts. The chain employs TRBV7-8 and TRBJ1-1; D ambiguous. V dropped 2 bases and J dropped 0 bases, with 13 bases sitting between them. The CDR3 contains 16 residues. CDR1 and CDR2 (germline): SGHVS, FQNEAQ. In nucleotides, the CDR3 is TGTGCCAGCAGCTTAAATCTTCGTACAGTGAACACTGAAGCTTTCTTT. This sequence encodes CASSLNLRTVNTEAFF.

In this sample, this clonotype turned up many times. This chain joins TRBV11-2 and TRBJ2-1; D unclear. Germline V gene sequence: CDR1 SGHAT, CDR2 FQNNGV. CDR3 length: 13 amino acids. Deletions cut 1 base from V and 3 bases from J, with 4 bases between. The CDR3 here is CASSLALYNEQFF. The CDR3 DNA reads TGTGCCAGCAGCTTAGCACTCTACAATGAGCAGTTCTTC.

This clonotype was counted at least ten times. The gene calls are TRBV18 and TRBJ2-3, with D perhaps matching TRBD1 (5 bases). Deletions cut 3 bases from V and 4 bases from J, with 14 bases between. CDR1 and CDR2 from the germline V gene are KGHSH and LQKENI. The CDR3 is 15 amino acids. Here the CDR3 DNA reads TGTGCCAGCTCACCGGATGATCTGGGGCCAGATACGCAGTATTTT. Protein product: CASSPDDLGPDTQYF.